This T cell receptor beta chain was observed in a study of T and B cells in COVID-19 patients. Study findings and constraints: In COVID-19 patients, T cell receptor beta variable and joining gene use was reportedly strongly skewed.

Each TRB amplification used roughly 230-550 ng of genomic DNA from blood. Germline CDR1 reads SGHTA; CDR2 reads FQGTGA. The CDR3 has 15 residues. Between the trimmed V and J ends, which lost 0 bases and 7 bases, there was a span of 15 bases. Remarks on this clonotype: Its antigen is not identified.

BIOMED2 TRB-A/B primer pools were used in multiplex TRB PCR. TCRdb reanalysed the multiplex PCR reads using MiXCR and keeps one entry per CDR3 protein. The sample gives approximately 11,000 distinct CDR3 sequences, nearly 30% of which show up once; 28% is in the top ten. The sequence was obtained from a human donor who had recovered from COVID-19. The genes are TRBV7-3 and TRBJ1-2, with D perhaps TRBD1 (6 bases). The source material was blood. The CDR3 DNA reads TGTGCCAGCAGCTTAACAGGACAGCGCAGGTCTGGCTACACCTTC. The encoded protein is CASSLTGQRRSGYTF.